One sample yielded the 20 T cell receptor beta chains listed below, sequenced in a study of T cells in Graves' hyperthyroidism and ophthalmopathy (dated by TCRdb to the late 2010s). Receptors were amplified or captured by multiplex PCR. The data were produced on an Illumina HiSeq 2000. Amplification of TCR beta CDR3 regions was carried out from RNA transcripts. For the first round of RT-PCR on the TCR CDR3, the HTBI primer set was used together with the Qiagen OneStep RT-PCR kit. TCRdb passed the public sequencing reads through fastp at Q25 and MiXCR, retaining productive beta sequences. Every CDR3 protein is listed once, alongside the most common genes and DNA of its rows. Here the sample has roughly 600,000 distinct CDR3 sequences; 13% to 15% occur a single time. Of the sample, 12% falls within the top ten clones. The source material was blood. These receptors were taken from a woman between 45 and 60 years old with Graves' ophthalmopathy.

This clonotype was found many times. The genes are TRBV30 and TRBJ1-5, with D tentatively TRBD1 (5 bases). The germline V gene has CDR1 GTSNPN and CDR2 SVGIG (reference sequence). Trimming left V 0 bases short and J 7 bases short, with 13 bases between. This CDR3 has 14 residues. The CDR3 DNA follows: TGTGCCTGGAGTGTATCGGGGGGATGGCAGCCCCAGCATTTT. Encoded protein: CAWSVSGGWQPQHF.

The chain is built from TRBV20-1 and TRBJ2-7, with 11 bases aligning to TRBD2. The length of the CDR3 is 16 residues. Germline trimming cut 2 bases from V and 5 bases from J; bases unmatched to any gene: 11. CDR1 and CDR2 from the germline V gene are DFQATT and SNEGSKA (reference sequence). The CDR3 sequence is CSARLGLAGGRNEQYF. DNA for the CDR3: TGCAGTGCTAGATTGGGGCTAGCGGGAGGAAGAAACGAGCAGTACTTC.

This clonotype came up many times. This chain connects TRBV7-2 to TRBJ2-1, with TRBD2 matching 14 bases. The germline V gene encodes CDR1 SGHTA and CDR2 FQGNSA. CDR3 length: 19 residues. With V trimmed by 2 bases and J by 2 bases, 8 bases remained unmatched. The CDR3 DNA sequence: TGTGCCAGCAGCTTAACGGGACTAGCGGGAGCGTCTACCTACAATGAGCAGTTCTTC. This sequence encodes CASSLTGLAGASTYNEQFF. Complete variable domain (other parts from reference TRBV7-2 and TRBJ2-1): GAGVSQSPSNKVTEKGKDVELRCDPISGHTALYWYRQSLGQGLEFLIYFQGNSAPDKSGLPSDRFSAERTGGSVSTLTIQRTQQEDSAVYLCASSLTGLAGASTYNEQFFGPGTRLTVL.

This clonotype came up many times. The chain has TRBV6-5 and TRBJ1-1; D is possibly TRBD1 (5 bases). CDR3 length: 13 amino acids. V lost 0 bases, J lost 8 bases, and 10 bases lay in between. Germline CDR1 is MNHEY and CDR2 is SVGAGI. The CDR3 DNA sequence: TGTGCCAGCAGTTACTCGATGGGGCTAGAAGCTTTCTTT. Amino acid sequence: CASSYSMGLEAFF.

The CDR3 DNA reads as TGTGCTACAATGGCAGATTTTGCAGACTCCTACGAGCAGTTCTTC. It is translated as CATMADFADSYEQFF. The V and J genes are TRBV18 and TRBJ2-7; D not certain. The J call may be faulty, since TRBJ2-1 better matches the DNA end. Germline V gives CDR1 KGHSH, CDR2 LQKENI. The CDR3 has 15 amino acids.

CDR3 sequence (DNA): TGTGCCAGCAGTTACTCTCAGGGGGTTGGGGGCTACACCTTC. Its translation: CASSYSQGVGGYTF. This chain joins TRBV6-5 and TRBJ1-2; 7 bases map to TRBD1. V dropped 0 bases and J dropped 8; count of bases not matched to a gene: 6. The germline CDR1 and CDR2 sequences are MNHEY and SVGAGI. This CDR3 comprises 14 residues.

CDR3 amino acids: CAWRGYRGRGANVLTF. In DNA, the CDR3 is TGTGCCTGGAGGGGATACAGGGGTCGGGGGGCCAACGTCCTGACTTTC. This rearrangement joins TRBV30 to TRBJ2-6, with TRBD1 matching 7 bases. Germline V gene data show CDR1 as GTSNPN and CDR2 as SVGIG (reference sequence). The CDR3 extends over 16 amino acids. With 3 bases clipped from V and 4 bases from J, the junction kept 9 bases outside the gene matches.

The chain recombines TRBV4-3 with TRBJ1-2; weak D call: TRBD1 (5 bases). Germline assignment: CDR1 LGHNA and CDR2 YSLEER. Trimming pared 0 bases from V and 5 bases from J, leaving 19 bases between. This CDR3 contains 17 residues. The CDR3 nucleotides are TGCGCCAGCAGCCAAGATGAATCAGGGCCTCTACCTTATGGCTACACCTTC. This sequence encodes CASSQDESGPLPYGYTF.

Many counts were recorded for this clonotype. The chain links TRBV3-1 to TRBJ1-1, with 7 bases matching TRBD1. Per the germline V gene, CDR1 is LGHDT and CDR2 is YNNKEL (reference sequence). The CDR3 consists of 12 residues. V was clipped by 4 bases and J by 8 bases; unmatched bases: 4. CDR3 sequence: CASSPTGLEAFF. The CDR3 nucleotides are TGTGCCAGCAGCCCGACAGGGTTGGAAGCTTTCTTT.

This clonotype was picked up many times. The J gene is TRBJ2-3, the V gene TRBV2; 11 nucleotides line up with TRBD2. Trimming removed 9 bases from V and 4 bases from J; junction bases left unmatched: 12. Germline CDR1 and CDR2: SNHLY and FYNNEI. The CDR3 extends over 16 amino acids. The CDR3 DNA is TGTGCCAGTCTCGAAGGGCTAGCGGGAGGCGCAGATACGCAGTATTTT. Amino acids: CASLEGLAGGADTQYF.

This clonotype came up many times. CDR3 coding DNA: TGTGCCAGCAGCTTAGGGGTCGGGCGGGACCAAGAGACCCAGTACTTC. It encodes CASSLGVGRDQETQYF. The chain links TRBV7-8 to TRBJ2-5, with D tentatively TRBD2 (5 bases). CDR3 length equals 16 residues. V lost 1 base, J lost 0 bases, and 12 bases lay in between. In germline, CDR1 is SGHVS, CDR2 FQNEAQ.

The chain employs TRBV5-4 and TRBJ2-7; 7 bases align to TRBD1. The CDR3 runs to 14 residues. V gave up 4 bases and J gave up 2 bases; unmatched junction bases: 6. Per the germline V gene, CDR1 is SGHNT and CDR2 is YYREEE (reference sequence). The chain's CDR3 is CASSHRGAPYEQYF. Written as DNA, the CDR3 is TGTGCCAGCAGCCACAGGGGCGCCCCCTACGAGCAGTACTTC.

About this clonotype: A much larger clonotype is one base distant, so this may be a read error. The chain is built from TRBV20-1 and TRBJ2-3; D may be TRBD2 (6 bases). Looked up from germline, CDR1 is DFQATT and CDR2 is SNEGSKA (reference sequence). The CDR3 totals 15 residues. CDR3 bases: TGCAGTGCTAGTTCCAGGGACTCTAGCACAGATACGCGGTATTTT. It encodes CSASSRDSSTDTRYF.

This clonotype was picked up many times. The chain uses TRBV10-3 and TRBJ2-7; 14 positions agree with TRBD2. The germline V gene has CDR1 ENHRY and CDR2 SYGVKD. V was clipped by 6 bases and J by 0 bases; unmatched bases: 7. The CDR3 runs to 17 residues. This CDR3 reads CAISPGLAGGSSYEQYF. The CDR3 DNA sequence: TGTGCCATCAGCCCTGGACTAGCGGGGGGAAGCTCCTACGAGCAGTACTTC.

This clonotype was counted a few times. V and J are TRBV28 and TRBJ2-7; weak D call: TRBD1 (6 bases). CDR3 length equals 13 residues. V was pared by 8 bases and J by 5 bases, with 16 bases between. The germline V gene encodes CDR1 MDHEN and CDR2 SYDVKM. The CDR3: CASGAQGTHEQYF. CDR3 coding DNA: TGTGCCAGCGGAGCACAGGGTACCCACGAGCAGTACTTC.

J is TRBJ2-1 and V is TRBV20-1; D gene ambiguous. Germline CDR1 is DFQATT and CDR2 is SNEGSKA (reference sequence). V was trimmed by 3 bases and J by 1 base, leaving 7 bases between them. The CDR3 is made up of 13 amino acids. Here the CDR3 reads CSARAVSYNEQFF. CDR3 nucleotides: TGCAGTGCTAGGGCGGTGTCCTACAATGAGCAGTTCTTC.

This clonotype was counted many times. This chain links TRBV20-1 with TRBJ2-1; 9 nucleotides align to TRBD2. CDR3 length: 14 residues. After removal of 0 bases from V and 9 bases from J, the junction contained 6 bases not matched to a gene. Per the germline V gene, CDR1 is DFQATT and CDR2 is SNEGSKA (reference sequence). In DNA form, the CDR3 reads TGCAGTGCTAGAGACCTAGCGGGATGGGGTGAGCAGTTCTTC. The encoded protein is CSARDLAGWGEQFF.

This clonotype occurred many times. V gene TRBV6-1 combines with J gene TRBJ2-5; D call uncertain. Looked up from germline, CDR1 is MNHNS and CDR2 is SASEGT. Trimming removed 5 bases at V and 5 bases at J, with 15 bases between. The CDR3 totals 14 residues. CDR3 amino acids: CASSYPATWETQYF. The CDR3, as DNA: TGTGCCAGCAGTTACCCCGCTACATGGGAGACCCAGTACTTC.

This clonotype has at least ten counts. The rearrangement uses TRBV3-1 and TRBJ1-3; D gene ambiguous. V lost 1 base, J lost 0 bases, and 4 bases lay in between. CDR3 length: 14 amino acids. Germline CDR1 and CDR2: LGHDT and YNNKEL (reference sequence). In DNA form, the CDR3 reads TGTGCCAGCAGCCAAGGAGTCTCTGGAAACACCATATATTTT. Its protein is CASSQGVSGNTIYF.

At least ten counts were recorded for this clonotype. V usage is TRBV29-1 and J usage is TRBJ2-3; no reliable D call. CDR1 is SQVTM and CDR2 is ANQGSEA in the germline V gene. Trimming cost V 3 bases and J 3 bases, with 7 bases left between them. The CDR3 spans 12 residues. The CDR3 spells CSVDQRTDTQYF. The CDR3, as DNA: TGCAGCGTTGATCAAAGAACAGATACGCAGTATTTT.